Below are 17 T cell receptor beta chains sequenced from a single sample in a study of CD8+ T cells in alopecia areata. Treatment meaning: oral pan-JAK inhibitor, 5-10 mg twice daily. Reverse transcribed after extraction, RNA yielded cDNA as the sequencing template. Sequenced by immunoSEQ multiplex PCR; TCRdb stores in-frame clones only, minus some. The data show about 150,000 clones, nearly 55% seen once. The specimen comprised CD8+ T cells sorted from blood, sampled at week 4, from a patient treated with tofacitinib. The receptors derive from a human donor with alopecia areata.

Only one count was recorded for this clone. The J gene is TRBJ2-1, the V gene TRBV13; 7 bases are a match to TRBD2. V gave up 4 bases and J gave up 2 bases; unmatched junction bases: 8. Germline-derived CDR1 and CDR2 are PRHDT and FYEKMQ (reference sequence). This CDR3 region has 16 residues. The CDR3 DNA reads as TGTGCCAGCAGCTCCTCAGCGGGGACGCCCTACAATGAGCAGTTCTTC. Residues: CASSSSAGTPYNEQFF.

The rearrangement joins TRBV7-6 to TRBJ1-1, with a weak D call TRBD1 (5 bases). There are 14 residues in the CDR3. V lost 4 bases and J 3 bases, leaving 12 bases between the germline ends. CDR1 SGHVS and CDR2 FNYEAQ come from the germline V gene. The CDR3 nucleotides are TGTGCCAGCAGCTCCAGGGTGTTCGACACTGAAGCTTTCTTT. Protein: CASSSRVFDTEAFF.

This clone was seen only a few times. The chain has TRBV15 and TRBJ2-2; TRBD2 is a possible D gene (5 bases). The V and J ends lost 3 bases and 4 bases respectively, with 9 bases between them. The CDR3 consists of 14 residues. Per germline, CDR1 LNHNV and CDR2 YYDKDF (reference sequence). CDR3 in DNA: TGTGCCACCAGCAGTCTCGCGGGCACCGGGGAGCTGTTTTTT. It is translated as CATSSLAGTGELFF.

The V call is TRBV7-8, the J call TRBJ2-7; no definite D call. The germline CDR1 and CDR2 sequences are SGHVS and FQNEAQ. CDR3 length: 15 amino acids. The ends were cut back, 5 bases at V and 0 bases at J, with 14 bases in the middle. This CDR3 reads CASSPLARSSYEQYF. CDR3 sequence (DNA): TGTGCCAGCAGCCCTCTGGCCAGATCCTCCTACGAGCAGTACTTC.

The rearrangement joins TRBV30 to TRBJ2-7; D possibly matches TRBD1 or TRBD2 (5 bases each). CDR3 length equals 13 residues. CDR1 and CDR2 (germline): GTSNPN, SVGIG (reference sequence). V lost 7 bases and J 5 bases, leaving 18 bases between the germline ends. CDR3 DNA sequence: TGTGCCTCCTCCCGGGGCAGCTCAGACGAGCAGTACTTC. It is translated as CASSRGSSDEQYF.

This chain links TRBV27 with TRBJ1-6; TRBD1 agrees at 8 bases. CDR1 MNHEY and CDR2 SMNVEV come from the germline V gene (reference sequence). With 3 bases clipped from V and 3 bases from J, the junction kept 13 bases outside the gene matches. This CDR3 comprises 19 residues. CDR3 in amino acids: CASSFTQGATGRYNSPLHF. CDR3 DNA: TGTGCCAGCAGTTTCACTCAGGGGGCGACGGGTCGCTATAATTCACCCCTCCACTTT.

The chain recombines TRBV5-4 with TRBJ1-4; 11 bases align to TRBD1. V shed 4 bases, J shed 8 bases, and the junction held 10 bases outside the gene matches. The CDR3 loop spans 16 amino acids. Germline V gives CDR1 SGHNT, CDR2 YYREEE (reference sequence). The CDR3 loop is CASSRNRDRGMEKLFF. CDR3 in DNA: TGTGCCAGCAGCCGTAACCGGGACAGGGGGATGGAAAAACTGTTTTTT.

This chain joins TRBV20-1 and TRBJ1-1; unclear D gene. Trimming removed 6 bases from V and 4 bases from J, with 9 bases in between. There are 11 residues in the CDR3. Germline V gene lookup returns CDR1 DFQATT and CDR2 SNEGSKA (reference sequence). CDR3 protein: CSATLGTEAFF. The CDR3 DNA is TGCAGTGCCACCCTAGGCACTGAAGCTTTCTTT.

This clone was seen only a few times. The rearrangement uses TRBV4-1 and TRBJ2-2; 7 bases agree with TRBD2. There are 17 residues in the CDR3. J gave up 1 base and V 1 base, and 6 bases lay outside the gene matches. CDR1 is MGHRA and CDR2 is YSYEKL in the germline V gene. CDR3 in amino acids: CASSQAIAGLNTGELFF. CDR3 coding DNA: TGCGCCAGCAGCCAAGCTATAGCGGGTTTGAACACCGGGGAGCTGTTTTTT.

The J gene is TRBJ2-3, the V gene TRBV4-2; D gene unclear. The V gene lost 1 base and the J gene lost 6 bases, with 11 bases spanning the gap. Looked up from germline, CDR1 is LGHNA and CDR2 is YNFKEQ. The CDR3 is made up of 14 amino acids. DNA of the CDR3: TGTGCCAGCAGCCAAGGATATGACGAGGATACGCAGTATTTT. This codes for CASSQGYDEDTQYF.

The chain uses TRBV18 and TRBJ2-7; TRBD1 might be the D (6 bases). The CDR3 length is 13 residues. In germline, CDR1 is KGHSH, CDR2 LQKENI. Trimming stripped 6 bases from V and 4 bases from J, with 13 bases between. This CDR3 is CASSLDRSYEQYF. Here the CDR3 DNA reads TGTGCCAGCTCCCTTGACAGGAGTTACGAGCAGTACTTC.

The V call is TRBV21-1, the J call TRBJ2-7; the table assigns TRBD1, which was not confirmed against the DNA. TRBV21-1 is listed as a pseudogene. This CDR3 contains 16 residues. DNA for the CDR3: TGTGCCAGCAGCAAAGGTCGAGACAAGATGACCTACGAGCAGTACTTC. It translates to CASSKGRDKMTYEQYF.

V gene TRBV11-2 combines with J gene TRBJ1-2, with 8 bases matching TRBD1. CDR1 is SGHAT, CDR2 FQNNGV, per germline. V dropped 1 base and J dropped 4; count of bases not matched to a gene: 2. The length of the CDR3 is 14 residues. DNA of the CDR3: TGTGCCAGCAGCTTAGGAACAGGGGGCTATGGCTACACCTTC. It yields the protein CASSLGTGGYGYTF.

There are a few counts of this clone. This chain uses TRBV9 with TRBJ1-2; D uncertain. This CDR3 spans 14 amino acids. Trimming stripped 0 bases from V and 7 bases from J, with 13 bases between. Germline-derived CDR1 and CDR2 are SGDLS and YYNGEE. CDR3: CASSVAADLTGYTF. Here the CDR3 DNA reads TGTGCCAGCAGCGTAGCCGCAGACTTGACTGGCTACACCTTC.

The chain uses TRBV27 and TRBJ2-7, with D possibly matching TRBD1 (6 bases). Germline CDR1 reads MNHEY; CDR2 reads SMNVEV (reference sequence). CDR3 size: 16 residues. Trimming removed 5 bases at V and 0 bases at J, with 17 bases between. CDR3 DNA: TGTGCCAGCAGTCTTCTCCCCGGGACATTCTCCTACGAGCAGTACTTC. Its protein product is CASSLLPGTFSYEQYF.

The rearrangement joins TRBV2 to TRBJ1-1; D ambiguous. V gave up 8 bases and J gave up 7 bases, with 23 bases separating them. The CDR3 is 15 residues long. The germline V gene encodes CDR1 SNHLY and CDR2 FYNNEI. The DNA of the CDR3 is TGTGCCAGCGCCGAGACCGAGGAGGCGCGGGATGAAGCTTTCTTT. Encoded protein: CASAETEEARDEAFF. The variable domain in full, completed from reference TRBV2 and TRBJ1-1, reads EPEVTQTPSHQVTQMGQEVILRCVPISNHLYFYWYRQILGQKVEFLVSFYNNEISEKSEIFDDQFSVERPDGSNFTLKIRSTKLEDSAMYFCASAETEEARDEAFFGQGTRLTVV.

This chain links TRBV5-1 with TRBJ2-3, with 7 bases that match TRBD1. The CDR3 loop spans 14 amino acids. V dropped 5 bases and J dropped 4; count of bases not matched to a gene: 7. CDR1 is SGHRS, CDR2 YFSETQ, per germline. The CDR3 is CASSYDRVSDTQYF. In DNA, the CDR3 is TGCGCCAGCAGTTACGACAGGGTCTCAGATACGCAGTATTTT.